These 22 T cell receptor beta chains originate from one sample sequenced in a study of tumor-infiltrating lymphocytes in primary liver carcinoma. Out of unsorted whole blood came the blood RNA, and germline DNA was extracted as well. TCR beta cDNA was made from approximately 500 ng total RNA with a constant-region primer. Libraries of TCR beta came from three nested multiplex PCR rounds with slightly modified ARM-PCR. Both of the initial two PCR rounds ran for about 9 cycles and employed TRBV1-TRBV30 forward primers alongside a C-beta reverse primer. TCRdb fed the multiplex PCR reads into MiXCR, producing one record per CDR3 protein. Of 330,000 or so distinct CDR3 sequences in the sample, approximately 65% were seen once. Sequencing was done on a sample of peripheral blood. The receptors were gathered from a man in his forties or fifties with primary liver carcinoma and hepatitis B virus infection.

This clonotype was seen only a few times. DNA for the CDR3: TGTGCCAGCAGCCGAGGGGGACTAGCGGGACGAACCGGGGAGCTGTTTTTT. Its translation: CASSRGGLAGRTGELFF. V gene TRBV6-1 combines with J gene TRBJ2-2, with 13 bases matching TRBD2. Germline V gene lookup returns CDR1 MNHNS and CDR2 SASEGT. With 6 bases clipped from V and 5 bases from J, the junction kept 9 bases outside the gene matches. The length of the CDR3 is 17 residues.

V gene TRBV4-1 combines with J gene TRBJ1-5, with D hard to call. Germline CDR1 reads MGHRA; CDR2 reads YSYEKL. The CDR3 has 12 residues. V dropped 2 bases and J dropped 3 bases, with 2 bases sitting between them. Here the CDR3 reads CASSQTNQPQHF. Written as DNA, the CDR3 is TGCGCCAGCAGCCAAACCAATCAGCCCCAGCATTTT.

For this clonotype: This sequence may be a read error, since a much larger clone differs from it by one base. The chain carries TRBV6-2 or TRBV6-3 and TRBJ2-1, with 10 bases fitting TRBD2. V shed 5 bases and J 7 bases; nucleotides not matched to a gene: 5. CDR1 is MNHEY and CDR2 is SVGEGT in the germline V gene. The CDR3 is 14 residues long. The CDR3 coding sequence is TGTGCCAGCAGTGATCTAGCGGGAGTAAATGAGCAGTTCTTC. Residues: CASSDLAGVNEQFF.

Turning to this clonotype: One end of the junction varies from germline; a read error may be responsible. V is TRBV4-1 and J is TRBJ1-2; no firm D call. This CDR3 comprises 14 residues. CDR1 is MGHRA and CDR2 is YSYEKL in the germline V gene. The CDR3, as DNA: TGCACCAGCAGCCAAACGGAAGCTAACTATGGCTACGCCTTC. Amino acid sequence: CTSSQTEANYGYAF.

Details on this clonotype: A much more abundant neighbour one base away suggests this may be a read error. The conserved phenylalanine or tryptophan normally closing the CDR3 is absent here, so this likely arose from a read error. The CDR3 is CASSPNRDSYEQYL. CDR3 DNA: TGTGCCAGCAGTCCGAACAGGGATTCCTACGAGCAGTACCTC. V usage is TRBV6-5 and J usage is TRBJ2-5; maybe TRBD1 (6 bases). The J call may be mistaken, given a closer DNA end match to TRBJ2-7. Looked up from germline, CDR1 is MNHEY and CDR2 is SVGAGI. The CDR3 spans 14 residues.

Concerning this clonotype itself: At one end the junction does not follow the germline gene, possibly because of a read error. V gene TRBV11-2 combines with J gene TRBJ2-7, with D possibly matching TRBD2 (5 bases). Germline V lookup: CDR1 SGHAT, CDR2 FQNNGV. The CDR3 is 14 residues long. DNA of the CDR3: TGTGCCAGCAGCTTAGAGCCAGCGGTGTACGAGCACTACTTC. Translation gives CASSLEPAVYEHYF. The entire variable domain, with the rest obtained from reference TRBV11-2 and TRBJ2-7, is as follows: EAGVAQSPRYKIIEKRQSVAFWCNPISGHATLYWYQQILGQGPKLLIQFQNNGVVDDSQLPKDRFSAERLKGVDSTLKIQPAKLEDSAVYLCASSLEPAVYEHYFGPGTRLTVT.

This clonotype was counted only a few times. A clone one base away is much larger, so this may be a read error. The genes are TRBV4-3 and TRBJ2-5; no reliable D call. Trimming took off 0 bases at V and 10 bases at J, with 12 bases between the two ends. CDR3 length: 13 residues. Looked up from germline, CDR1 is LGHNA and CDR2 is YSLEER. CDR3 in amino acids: CASSQDRWKSQYF. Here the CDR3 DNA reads TGCGCCAGCAGCCAAGATCGTTGGAAGAGCCAGTACTTC.

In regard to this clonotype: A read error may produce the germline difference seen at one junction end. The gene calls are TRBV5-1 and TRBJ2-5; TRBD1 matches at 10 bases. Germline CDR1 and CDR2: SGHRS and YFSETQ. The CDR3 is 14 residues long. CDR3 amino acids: CTSSLTGGSETQYF. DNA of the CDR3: TGCACCAGCAGCTTGACAGGGGGCAGCGAGACCCAGTACTTC. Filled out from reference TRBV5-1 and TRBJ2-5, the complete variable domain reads KAGVTQTPRYLIKTRGQQVTLSCSPISGHRSVSWYQQTPGQGLQFLFEYFSETQRNKGNFPGRFSGRQFSNSRSEMNVSTLELGDSALYLCTSSLTGGSETQYFGPGTRLLVL.

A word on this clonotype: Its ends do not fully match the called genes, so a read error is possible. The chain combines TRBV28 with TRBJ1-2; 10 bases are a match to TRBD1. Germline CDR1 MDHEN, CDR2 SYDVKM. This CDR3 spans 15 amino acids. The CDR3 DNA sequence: TGTGTCAGCAGCCCAACGTGGACAGGGGGAAGGGGCTACACCTTC. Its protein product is CVSSPTWTGGRGYTF.

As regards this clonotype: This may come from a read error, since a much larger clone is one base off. In DNA form, the CDR3 reads TGTGCCAGAAGTGATTATGAAGCTTTCTTT. Its translation is CARSDYEAFF. V and J are TRBV6-1 and TRBJ1-1, with D uncertain. The germline V gene encodes CDR1 MNHNS and CDR2 SASEGT. The CDR3 has 10 residues.

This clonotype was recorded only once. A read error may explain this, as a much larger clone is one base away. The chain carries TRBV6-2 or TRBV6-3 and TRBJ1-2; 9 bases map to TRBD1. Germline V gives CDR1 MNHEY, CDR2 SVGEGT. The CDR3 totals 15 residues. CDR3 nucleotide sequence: TGTGCCAGCAGTACCCGGGACAGGGCCAACTTTGGCTACACCTTC. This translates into CASSTRDRANFGYTF.

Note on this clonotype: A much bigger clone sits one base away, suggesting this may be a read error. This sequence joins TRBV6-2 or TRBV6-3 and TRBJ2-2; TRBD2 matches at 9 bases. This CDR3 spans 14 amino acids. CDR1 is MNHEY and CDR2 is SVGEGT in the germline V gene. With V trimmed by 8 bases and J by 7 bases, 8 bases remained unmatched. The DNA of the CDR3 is TGTGCCAGCTTAGGCGGGAGGGTCGTCGGGGAGCTGTTTTTT. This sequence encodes CASLGGRVVGELFF.

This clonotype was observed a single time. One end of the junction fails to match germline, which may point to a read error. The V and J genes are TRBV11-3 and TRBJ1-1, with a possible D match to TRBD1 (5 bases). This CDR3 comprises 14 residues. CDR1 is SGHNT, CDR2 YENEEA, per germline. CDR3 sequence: CASSGKATDAEAFF. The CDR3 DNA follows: TGTGCCAGCAGCGGTAAGGCGACAGACGCTGAAGCTTTCTTC.

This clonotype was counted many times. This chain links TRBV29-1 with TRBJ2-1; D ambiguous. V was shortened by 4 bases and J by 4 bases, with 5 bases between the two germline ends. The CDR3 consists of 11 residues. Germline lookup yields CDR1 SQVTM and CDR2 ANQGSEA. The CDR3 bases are TGCAGCGTTGTAAGGTACAATGAGCAGTTCTTC. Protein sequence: CSVVRYNEQFF.

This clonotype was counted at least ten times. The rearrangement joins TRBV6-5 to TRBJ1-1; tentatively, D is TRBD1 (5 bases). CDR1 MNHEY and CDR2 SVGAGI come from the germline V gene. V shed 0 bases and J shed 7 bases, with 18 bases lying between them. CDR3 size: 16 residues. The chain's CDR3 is CASSYSSVDISYEAFF. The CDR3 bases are TGTGCCAGCAGTTACTCGAGTGTGGACATTTCGTATGAAGCTTTCTTT.

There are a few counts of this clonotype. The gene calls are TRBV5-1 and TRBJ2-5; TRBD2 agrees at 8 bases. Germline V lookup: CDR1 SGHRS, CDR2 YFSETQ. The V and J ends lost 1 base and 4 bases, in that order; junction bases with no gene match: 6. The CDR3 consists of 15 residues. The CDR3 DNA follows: TGCGCCAGCAGCTTGCAAGCGGGAGTGGCAGAGACCCAGTACTTC. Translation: CASSLQAGVAETQYF.

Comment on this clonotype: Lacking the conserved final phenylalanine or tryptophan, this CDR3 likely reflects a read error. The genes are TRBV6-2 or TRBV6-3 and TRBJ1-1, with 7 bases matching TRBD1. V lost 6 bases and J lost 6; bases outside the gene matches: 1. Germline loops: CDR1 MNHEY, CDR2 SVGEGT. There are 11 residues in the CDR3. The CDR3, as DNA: TGTGCCAGCAGACAGGGGTCTGAAGCTTTCTCT. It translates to CASRQGSEAFS.

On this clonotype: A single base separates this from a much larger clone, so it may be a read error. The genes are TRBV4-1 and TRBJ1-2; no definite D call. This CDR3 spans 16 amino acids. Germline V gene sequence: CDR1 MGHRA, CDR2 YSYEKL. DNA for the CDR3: TGTGCCAGCAGCCTTTACCAGGACGGACTTAACTATGACTACACCTTC. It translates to CASSLYQDGLNYDYTF.

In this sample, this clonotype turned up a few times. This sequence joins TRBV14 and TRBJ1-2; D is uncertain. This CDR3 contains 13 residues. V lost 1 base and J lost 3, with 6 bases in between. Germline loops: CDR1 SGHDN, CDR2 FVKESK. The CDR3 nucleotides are TGTGCCAGCAGCCAAGGGAGACACTATGGCTACACCTTC. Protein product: CASSQGRHYGYTF.

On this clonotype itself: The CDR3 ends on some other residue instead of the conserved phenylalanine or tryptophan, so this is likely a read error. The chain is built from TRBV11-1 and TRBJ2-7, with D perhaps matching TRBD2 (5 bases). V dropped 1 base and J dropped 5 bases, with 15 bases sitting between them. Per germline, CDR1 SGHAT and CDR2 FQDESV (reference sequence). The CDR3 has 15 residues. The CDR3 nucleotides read TGTGCCAGCAGCTTAGTATACGAGGGAAACCACGAGCAGTACTCC. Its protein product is CASSLVYEGNHEQYS.

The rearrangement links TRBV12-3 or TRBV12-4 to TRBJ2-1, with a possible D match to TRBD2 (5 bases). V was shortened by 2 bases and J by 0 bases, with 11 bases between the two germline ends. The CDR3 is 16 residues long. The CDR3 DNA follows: TGTGCCAGCAGTTTACGGGGAATATACTCCTACAATGAGCAGTTCTTC. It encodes CASSLRGIYSYNEQFF.

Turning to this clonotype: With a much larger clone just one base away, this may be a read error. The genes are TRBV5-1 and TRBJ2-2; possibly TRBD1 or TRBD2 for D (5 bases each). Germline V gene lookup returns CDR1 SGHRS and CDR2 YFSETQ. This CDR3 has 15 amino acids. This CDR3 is CASSLDRRYTGEPFF. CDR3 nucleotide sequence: TGCGCCAGCAGCTTGGACAGGCGATACACCGGGGAGCCGTTTTTT.